These T cell receptor beta chains were read from a single sample in a study of identical twins. Via MiXCR, TCRdb re-called the 5' RACE reads, giving one row per CDR3 protein. The table has about 570,000 distinct CDR3 sequences, 9.6% seen once. This sample also appeared in a second study, on yellow fever vaccine responses in identical twins.

Source material: PBMCs. The origin of the receptors is a woman aged 18-29 years in good health. The CDR3 runs from the conserved cysteine through the conserved F or W. D genes are given only for firm matches. Clone sizes are given selectively: once, few, many, or a class where the clone is expanded.

CDR3 DNA: TGCGCCAGCAGCTTCTTACCGGGTACTGTGGATACGCAGTATTTT
CDR3 protein: CASSFLPGTVDTQYF
clone size: few
V gene: TRBV5-1
J gene: TRBJ2-3
D gene: NA

CDR3 DNA: TGTGCCTGGAGCCGACAGGGGGATCAGCCCCAGCATTTT
CDR3 protein: CAWSRQGDQPQHF
clone size: NA
V gene: TRBV30
J gene: TRBJ1-5
D gene: TRBD1

CDR3 DNA: TGCGCCAGCAGCCAACAGGGGTTGAACACTGAAGCTTTCTTT
CDR3 protein: CASSQQGLNTEAFF
clone size: NA
V gene: TRBV5-1
J gene: TRBJ1-1
D gene: TRBD1

CDR3 DNA: TGCAGTGCTAGAGGCGGGGAGAGCACAGATACGCAGTATTTT
CDR3 protein: CSARGGESTDTQYF
clone size: many
V gene: TRBV20-1
J gene: TRBJ2-3
D gene: NA

CDR3 DNA: TGTGCCAGCAGTGGGCGGACAGGGAACGAGCAGTACTTC
CDR3 protein: CASSGRTGNEQYF
clone size: many
V gene: TRBV25-1
J gene: TRBJ2-7
D gene: TRBD1

CDR3 DNA: TGTGCCAGCAGCTTTCTTTCCTCCGGGACAGTCGAGCAGTACTTC
CDR3 protein: CASSFLSSGTVEQYF
clone size: many
V gene: TRBV7-8
J gene: TRBJ2-7
D gene: TRBD1

CDR3 DNA: TGTGCCAGCAGTTTACGAGGGAGGGCCTGGGAGACCCAGTACTTC
CDR3 protein: CASSLRGRAWETQYF
clone size: many
V gene: TRBV12-3/TRBV12-4
J gene: TRBJ2-5
D gene: TRBD2

CDR3 DNA: TGTGCCAGCAGCCACACTAGCGGGAGTATGTGGCGCGAGCAGTACTTC
CDR3 protein: CASSHTSGSMWREQYF
clone size: few
V gene: TRBV13
J gene: TRBJ2-7
D gene: TRBD2

CDR3 DNA: TGTGCCAGCAGCTTAGAGAGGGGAATATCCTACGAGCAGTACTTC
CDR3 protein: CASSLERGISYEQYF
clone size: few
V gene: TRBV7-9
J gene: TRBJ2-7
D gene: NA

CDR3 DNA: TGTGCCATCAGTCCACCCCGGACTAGCGGGGGGCCAAATGAGCAGTTCTTC
CDR3 protein: CAISPPRTSGGPNEQFF
clone size: many
V gene: TRBV10-3
J gene: TRBJ2-1
D gene: TRBD2

CDR3 DNA: TGTGCCAGCAGCTTAGGACCGGGGGGGGTTGGCGAGCAGTACTTC
CDR3 protein: CASSLGPGGVGEQYF
clone size: many
V gene: TRBV7-2
J gene: TRBJ2-7
D gene: TRBD2

CDR3 DNA: TGTGCCAGCAGCTTAGAAAGCGGGAGAGGGGAAGAGCAGTACTTC
CDR3 protein: CASSLESGRGEEQYF
clone size: NA
V gene: TRBV7-2
J gene: TRBJ2-7
D gene: TRBD2

CDR3 DNA: TGTGCCAGCAATAGGGGACAGGGGGGAAATCAGCCCCAGCATTTT
CDR3 protein: CASNRGQGGNQPQHF
clone size: many
V gene: TRBV12-3/TRBV12-4
J gene: TRBJ1-5
D gene: TRBD1

CDR3 DNA: TGTGCCAGCAGCCAAGCACGGGGAAACACCGGGGAGCTGTTTTTT
CDR3 protein: CASSQARGNTGELFF
clone size: few
V gene: TRBV14
J gene: TRBJ2-2
D gene: NA

CDR3 DNA: TGCAGTGCTAGATGGGCAGGGAGGGTTTCGGACACTGAAGCTTTCTTT
CDR3 protein: CSARWAGRVSDTEAFF
clone size: few
V gene: TRBV20-1
J gene: TRBJ1-1
D gene: NA

CDR3 DNA: TGTGCCACCAGCAGCGTCACGGGGAGGGAGACCCAGTACTTC
CDR3 protein: CATSSVTGRETQYF
clone size: NA
V gene: TRBV15
J gene: TRBJ2-5
D gene: NA

CDR3 DNA: TGTGCCACAACTAGCGGGCCCGACACCGGGGAGCTGTTTTTT
CDR3 protein: CATTSGPDTGELFF
clone size: many
V gene: TRBV10-3
J gene: TRBJ2-2
D gene: TRBD2

CDR3 DNA: TGTGCCAGCAGCTACCTCGGCGGTGGGGGGACCGGGGAGCTGTTTTTT
CDR3 protein: CASSYLGGGGTGELFF
clone size: few
V gene: TRBV7-2
J gene: TRBJ2-2
D gene: NA

CDR3 DNA: TGTGCCAGCAGCCCGGGACAGGGCTACAATGAGCAGTTCTTC
CDR3 protein: CASSPGQGYNEQFF
clone size: many
V gene: TRBV7-6
J gene: TRBJ2-1
D gene: TRBD1

CDR3 DNA: TGTGCCAGCAGCTTGGGAGGAGGAAGCTCTGGGGCCAACGTCCTGACTTTC
CDR3 protein: CASSLGGGSSGANVLTF
clone size: many
V gene: TRBV7-9
J gene: TRBJ2-6
D gene: NA

CDR3 DNA: TGTGCCAGCAGTTACTCGGACAGCTATGGCTACACCTTC
CDR3 protein: CASSYSDSYGYTF
clone size: many
V gene: TRBV6-5
J gene: TRBJ1-2
D gene: NA

CDR3 DNA: TGCGCCAGCAGCTTGTTTGGGGTAGCGGCCACAGATACGCAGTATTTT
CDR3 protein: CASSLFGVAATDTQYF
clone size: many
V gene: TRBV5-1
J gene: TRBJ2-3
D gene: NA

CDR3 DNA: TGTGCCAGCAGCTTCAGGACTAGGGACGAGCAGTACTTC
CDR3 protein: CASSFRTRDEQYF
clone size: NA
V gene: TRBV7-9
J gene: TRBJ2-7
D gene: TRBD2

CDR3 DNA: TGTGCCATCAGTGAGTCCCGGACTAGCCGAGATACGCAGTATTTT
CDR3 protein: CAISESRTSRDTQYF
clone size: NA
V gene: TRBV10-3
J gene: TRBJ2-3
D gene: TRBD2

CDR3 DNA: TGCAGTGCCCCCTTGCTGGAGTCTAGCAATGAGCAGTTCTTC
CDR3 protein: CSAPLLESSNEQFF
clone size: NA
V gene: TRBV20-1
J gene: TRBJ2-1
D gene: NA

CDR3 DNA: TGTGCCAGCAGCATGACTAGCGGGGTCAACAATGAGCAGTTCTTC
CDR3 protein: CASSMTSGVNNEQFF
clone size: few
V gene: TRBV9
J gene: TRBJ2-1
D gene: TRBD2

CDR3 DNA: TGTGCCAGCAGCTTGAAAGCCAGGGGGCGCATCGATGAGCAGTTCTTC
CDR3 protein: CASSLKARGRIDEQFF
clone size: NA
V gene: TRBV5-3
J gene: TRBJ2-1
D gene: TRBD1

CDR3 DNA: TGTGCCAGCAGTGCCCGGTGGAGCGTAGGGAATGAGCAGTTCTTC
CDR3 protein: CASSARWSVGNEQFF
clone size: NA
V gene: TRBV25-1
J gene: TRBJ2-1
D gene: NA

CDR3 DNA: TGTGCCAGCAGTACTGGGACAGAGCAGTTCTTC
CDR3 protein: CASSTGTEQFF
clone size: NA
V gene: TRBV6-5
J gene: TRBJ2-1
D gene: NA

CDR3 DNA: TGTGCCAGCAGCGGAGGGACAGGCGGGAACACTGAAGCTTTCTTT
CDR3 protein: CASSGGTGGNTEAFF
clone size: many
V gene: TRBV5-6
J gene: TRBJ1-1
D gene: TRBD1

CDR3 DNA: TGCGCCAGTCAATCGCAGGCTAGCGGACGCACAGATACGCAGTATTTT
CDR3 protein: CASQSQASGRTDTQYF
clone size: few
V gene: TRBV5-1
J gene: TRBJ2-3
D gene: TRBD2

CDR3 DNA: TGTGCCAGCAGTTCCCCTCTTGGGATTGAGACCCAGTACTTC
CDR3 protein: CASSSPLGIETQYF
clone size: NA
V gene: TRBV12-3/TRBV12-4
J gene: TRBJ2-5
D gene: NA

CDR3 DNA: TGTGCCTGGAGGTCTAGCGGGGGGACGCAGTTCTTC
CDR3 protein: CAWRSSGGTQFF
clone size: NA
V gene: TRBV30
J gene: TRBJ2-1
D gene: TRBD2

CDR3 DNA: TGCAGTGCCACCTTAGGCCGACAGGGGAGAGGAGGCTACACCTTC
CDR3 protein: CSATLGRQGRGGYTF
clone size: many
V gene: TRBV20-1
J gene: TRBJ1-2
D gene: TRBD1

CDR3 DNA: TGTGCCAGCAGTTACAGTGGATATAACGGGGAGCTGTTTTTT
CDR3 protein: CASSYSGYNGELFF
clone size: few
V gene: TRBV6-5
J gene: TRBJ2-2
D gene: NA

CDR3 DNA: TGCGCCAGCAGCAGCGGGAGTGTGGGCTACACCTTC
CDR3 protein: CASSSGSVGYTF
clone size: few
V gene: TRBV5-1
J gene: TRBJ1-2
D gene: NA

CDR3 DNA: TGTGCCAGCAGCCAAGATAAAGCGATGTCCTACGAGCAGTACTTC
CDR3 protein: CASSQDKAMSYEQYF
clone size: few
V gene: TRBV3-1
J gene: TRBJ2-7
D gene: NA

CDR3 DNA: TGTGCCAGCAGCCAAGATCTATTCGGGGAGCAGTACTTC
CDR3 protein: CASSQDLFGEQYF
clone size: many
V gene: TRBV3-1
J gene: TRBJ2-7
D gene: NA

CDR3 DNA: TGTGCCATCACTCCGACAGGGAATAAACCCGGCGAGCAGTACTTC
CDR3 protein: CAITPTGNKPGEQYF
clone size: many
V gene: TRBV10-3
J gene: TRBJ2-7
D gene: TRBD1

CDR3 DNA: TGTGCCAGCAGCCAAGCCCTAGGGACTTCCACGAGGGAGGAGACCCAGTACTTC
CDR3 protein: CASSQALGTSTREETQYF
clone size: NA
V gene: TRBV3-1
J gene: TRBJ2-5
D gene: NA

CDR3 DNA: TGTGCCAGCAGTGACTTGTGGGAGGGTCACTCTGGGGCCAACGTCCTGACTTTC
CDR3 protein: CASSDLWEGHSGANVLTF
clone size: NA
V gene: TRBV6-4
J gene: TRBJ2-6
D gene: TRBD2

CDR3 DNA: TGTGCCAGCAGCTTTACTAGCGGGGGGGGAGGAGATACGCAGTATTTT
CDR3 protein: CASSFTSGGGGDTQYF
clone size: few
V gene: TRBV7-2
J gene: TRBJ2-3
D gene: TRBD2